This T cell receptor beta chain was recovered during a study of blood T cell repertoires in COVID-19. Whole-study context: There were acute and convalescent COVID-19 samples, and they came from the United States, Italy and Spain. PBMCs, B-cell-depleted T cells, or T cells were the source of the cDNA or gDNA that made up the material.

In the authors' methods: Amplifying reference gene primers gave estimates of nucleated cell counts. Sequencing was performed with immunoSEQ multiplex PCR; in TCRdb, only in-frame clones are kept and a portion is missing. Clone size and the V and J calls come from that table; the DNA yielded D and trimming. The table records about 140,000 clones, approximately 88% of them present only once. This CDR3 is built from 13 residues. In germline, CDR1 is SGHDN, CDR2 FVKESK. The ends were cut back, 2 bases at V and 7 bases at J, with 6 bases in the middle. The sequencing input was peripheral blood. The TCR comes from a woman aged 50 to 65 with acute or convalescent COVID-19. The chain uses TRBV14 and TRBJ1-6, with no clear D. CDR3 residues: CASSQSRNSPLHF. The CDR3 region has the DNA TGTGCCAGCAGCCAATCCAGAAATTCACCCCTCCACTTT.